This T cell receptor beta chain was sequenced during a study of T cell responses to AZD1222 COVID-19 vaccine. The count of this clone is one. V was trimmed by 3 bases and J by 0 bases, leaving 11 bases between them. The CDR3 extends over 14 amino acids. CDR1 and CDR2 from the germline V gene are SQVTM and ANQGSEA. Clones were read by immunoSEQ multiplex PCR, and TCRdb kept only the in-frame ones, dropping some. The table has some 94,000 clones, approximately 90% seen once. The sequence derives from an adult in good health. The chain couples TRBV29-1 to TRBJ1-2; D is uncertain. Sequencing was performed on peripheral blood, taken on day 0 of AZD1222 vaccination. CDR3 nucleotide sequence: TGCAGCGTTGATTCGAGGGAATCTAACTATGGCTACACCTTC. It encodes CSVDSRESNYGYTF.